This TCR beta chain appears in the sequencing data of a study of post-analysis software for immune sequencing data. Study in general: Recorded subtypes: relapsing-remitting, secondary progressive, progressive-relapsing; some patients unannotated. The study's findings and limits: F measure grouped same-batch samples tightly together. Those with multiple sclerosis, the patient group, showed significantly lower normalized Chao1 diversity than controls. Five TRBV segments, TRBV5-6, TRBV5-1 and TRBV20-1 among them, were found more frequent in patients than controls.

The CDR3 spans 15 residues. Germline assignment: CDR1 SGHTA and CDR2 FQGNSA. The V end lost 2 bases, the J end lost 0 bases, and 11 bases lay between the germline ends. A remark on this clonotype: Its antigen is currently unknown.

cDNA libraries for TCR beta contained unique molecular identifiers. Each batch of roughly 1 to 11 million T cells produced roughly 0.5 million cDNA molecules. TCRdb re-derived calls from the PCR reads in MiXCR, one entry per CDR3 protein. The sample contains some 690,000 distinct CDR3 sequences, approximately 30% of which appear only once. V gene TRBV7-2 combines with J gene TRBJ2-7; the D call may be TRBD1 or TRBD2 (5 bases each). The receptor's source is a girl aged 5 to 17 with multiple sclerosis. Sequenced material: blood. For the CDR3, the DNA is TGTGCCAGCAGCTTACCGGGGCCCTCCTCCTACGAGCAGTACTTC. It codes for CASSLPGPSSYEQYF. The full variable domain, completed using reference TRBV7-2 and TRBJ2-7, is GAGVSQSPSNKVTEKGKDVELRCDPISGHTALYWYRQSLGQGLEFLIYFQGNSAPDKSGLPSDRFSAERTGGSVSTLTIQRTQQEDSAVYLCASSLPGPSSYEQYFGPGTRLTVT.